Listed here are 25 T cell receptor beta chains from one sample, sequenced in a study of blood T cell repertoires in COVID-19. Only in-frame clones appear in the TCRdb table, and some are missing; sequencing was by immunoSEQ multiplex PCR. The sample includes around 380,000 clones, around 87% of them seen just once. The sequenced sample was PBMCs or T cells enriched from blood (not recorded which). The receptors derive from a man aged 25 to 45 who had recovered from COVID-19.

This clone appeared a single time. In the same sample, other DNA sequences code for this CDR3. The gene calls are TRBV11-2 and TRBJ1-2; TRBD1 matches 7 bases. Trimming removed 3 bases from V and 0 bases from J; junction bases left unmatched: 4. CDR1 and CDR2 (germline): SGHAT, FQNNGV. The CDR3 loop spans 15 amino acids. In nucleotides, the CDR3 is TGTGCCAGCAGCTTGGAGGGGGCGGCTAACTATGGCTACACCTTC. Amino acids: CASSLEGAANYGYTF.

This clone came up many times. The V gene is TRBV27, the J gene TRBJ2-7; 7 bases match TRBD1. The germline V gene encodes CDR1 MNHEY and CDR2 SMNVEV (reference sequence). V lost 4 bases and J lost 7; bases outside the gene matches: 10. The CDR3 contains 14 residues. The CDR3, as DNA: TGTGCCAGCAGTTACTTACAGGGGTTGGGGGAGCAGTACTTC. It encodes CASSYLQGLGEQYF.

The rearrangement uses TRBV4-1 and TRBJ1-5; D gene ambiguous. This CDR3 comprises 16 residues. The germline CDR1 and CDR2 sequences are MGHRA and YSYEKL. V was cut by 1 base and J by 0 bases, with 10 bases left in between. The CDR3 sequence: CASSQVFADSNQPQHF. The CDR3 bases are TGCGCCAGCAGCCAAGTCTTTGCAGATAGCAATCAGCCCCAGCATTTT.

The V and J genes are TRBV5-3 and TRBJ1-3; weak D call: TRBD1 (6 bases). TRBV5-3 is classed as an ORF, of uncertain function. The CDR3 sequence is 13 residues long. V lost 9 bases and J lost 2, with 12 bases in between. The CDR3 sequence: CATRRTAGNTIYF. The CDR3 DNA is TGTGCCACAAGAAGGACAGCTGGAAACACCATATATTTT.

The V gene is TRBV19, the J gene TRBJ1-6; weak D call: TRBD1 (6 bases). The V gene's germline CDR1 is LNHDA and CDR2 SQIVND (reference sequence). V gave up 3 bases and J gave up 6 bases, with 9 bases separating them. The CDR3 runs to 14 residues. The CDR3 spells CASSIGTPNSPLHF. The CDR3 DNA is TGTGCCAGTAGTATTGGGACACCTAATTCACCCCTCCACTTT.

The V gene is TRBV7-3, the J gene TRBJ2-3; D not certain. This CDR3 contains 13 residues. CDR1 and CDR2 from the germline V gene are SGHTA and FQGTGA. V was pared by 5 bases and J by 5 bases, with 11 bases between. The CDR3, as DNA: TGTGCCAGCAGCCTCACGGTTAAAGATACGCAGTATTTT. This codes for CASSLTVKDTQYF.

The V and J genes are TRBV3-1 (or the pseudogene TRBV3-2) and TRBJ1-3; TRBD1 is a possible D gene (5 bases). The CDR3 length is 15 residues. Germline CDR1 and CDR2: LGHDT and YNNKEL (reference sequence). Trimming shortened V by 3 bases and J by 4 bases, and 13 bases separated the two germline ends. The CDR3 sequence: CASSHYGGEGNTIYF. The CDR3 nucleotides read TGTGCCAGCAGCCACTACGGGGGAGAAGGAAACACCATATATTTT.

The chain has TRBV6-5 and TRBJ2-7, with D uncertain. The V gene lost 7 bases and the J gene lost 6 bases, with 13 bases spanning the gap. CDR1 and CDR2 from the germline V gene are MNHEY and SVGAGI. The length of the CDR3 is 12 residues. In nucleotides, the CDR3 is TGTGCCAGCACCCACCGGAGTCGCGAGCAGTACTTC. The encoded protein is CASTHRSREQYF.

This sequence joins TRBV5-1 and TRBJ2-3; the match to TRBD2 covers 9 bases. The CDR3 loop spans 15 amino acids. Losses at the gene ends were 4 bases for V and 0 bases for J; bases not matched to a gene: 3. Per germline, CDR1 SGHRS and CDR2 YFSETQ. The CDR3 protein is CASSPSGASTDTQYF. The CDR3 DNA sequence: TGCGCCAGCAGCCCTAGCGGGGCTAGCACAGATACGCAGTATTTT.

CDR3 DNA: TGCGCCAGCAGCCAAACCGGGACAGGGTCTTATGGCTACACCTTC. It translates to CASSQTGTGSYGYTF. This chain uses TRBV4-1 with TRBJ1-2; 9 bases are shared with TRBD1. The V gene end was trimmed by 2 bases and the J gene end by 5 bases; junction bases not matched to a gene: 6. Germline CDR1 is MGHRA and CDR2 is YSYEKL. The CDR3 spans 15 residues.

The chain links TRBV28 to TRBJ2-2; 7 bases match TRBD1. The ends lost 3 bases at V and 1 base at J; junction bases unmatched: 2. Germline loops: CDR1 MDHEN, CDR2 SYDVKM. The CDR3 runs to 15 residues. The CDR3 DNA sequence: TGTGCCAGCAGTTTTTGGACAGGGAACACCGGGGAGCTGTTTTTT. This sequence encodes CASSFWTGNTGELFF.

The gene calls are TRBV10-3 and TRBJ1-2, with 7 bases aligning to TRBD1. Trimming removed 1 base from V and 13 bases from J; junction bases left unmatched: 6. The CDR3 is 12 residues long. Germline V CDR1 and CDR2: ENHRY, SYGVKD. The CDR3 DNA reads TGTGCCATCAGTGAGTTAGGGGGCTTGACCACCTTC. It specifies CAISELGGLTTF.

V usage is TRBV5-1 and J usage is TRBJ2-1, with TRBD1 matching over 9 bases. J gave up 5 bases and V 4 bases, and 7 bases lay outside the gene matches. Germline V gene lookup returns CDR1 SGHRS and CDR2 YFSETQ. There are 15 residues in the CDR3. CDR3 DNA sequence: TGCGCCAGCAGCAGGGACAGGGACGCGAACAATGAGCAGTTCTTC. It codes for CASSRDRDANNEQFF.

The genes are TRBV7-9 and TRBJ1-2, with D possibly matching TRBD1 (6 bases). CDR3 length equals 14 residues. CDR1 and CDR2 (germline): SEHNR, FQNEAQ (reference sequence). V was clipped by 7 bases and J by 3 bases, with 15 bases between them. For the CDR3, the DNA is TGTGCCAGCACAGCGTTGGCAGGGGACTATGGCTACACCTTC. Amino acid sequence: CASTALAGDYGYTF.

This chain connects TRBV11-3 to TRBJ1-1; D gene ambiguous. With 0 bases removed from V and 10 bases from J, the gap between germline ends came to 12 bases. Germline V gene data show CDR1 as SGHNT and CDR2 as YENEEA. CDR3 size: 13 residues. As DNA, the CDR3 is TGTGCCAGCAGCTTAGAGGCGGGCACCGGAGCTTTCTTT. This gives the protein CASSLEAGTGAFF.

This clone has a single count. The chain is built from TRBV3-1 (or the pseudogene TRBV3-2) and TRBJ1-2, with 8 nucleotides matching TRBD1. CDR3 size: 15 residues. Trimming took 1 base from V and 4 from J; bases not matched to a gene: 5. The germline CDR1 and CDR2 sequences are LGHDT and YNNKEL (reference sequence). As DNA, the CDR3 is TGTGCCAGCAGCCAAGCACAGGGGGGTTCCTATGGCTACACCTTC. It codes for CASSQAQGGSYGYTF.

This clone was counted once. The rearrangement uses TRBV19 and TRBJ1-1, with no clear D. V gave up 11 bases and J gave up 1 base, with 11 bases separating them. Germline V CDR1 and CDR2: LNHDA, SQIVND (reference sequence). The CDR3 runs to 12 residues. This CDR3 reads CASKYGNTEAFF. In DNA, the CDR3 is TGTGCCTCTAAGTATGGGAACACTGAAGCTTTCTTT.

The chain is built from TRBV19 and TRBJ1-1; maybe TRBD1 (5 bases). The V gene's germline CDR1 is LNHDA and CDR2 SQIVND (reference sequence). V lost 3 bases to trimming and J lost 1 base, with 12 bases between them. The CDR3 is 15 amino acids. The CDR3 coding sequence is TGTGCCAGTAGTATGATAGGACACAGGAACACTGAAGCTTTCTTT. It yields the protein CASSMIGHRNTEAFF.

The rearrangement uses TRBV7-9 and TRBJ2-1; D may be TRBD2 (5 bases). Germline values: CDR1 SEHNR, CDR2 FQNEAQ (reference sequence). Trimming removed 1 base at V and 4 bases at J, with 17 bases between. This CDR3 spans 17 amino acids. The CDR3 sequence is CASSLGSSQPNYNEQFF. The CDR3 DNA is TGTGCCAGCAGCTTAGGGTCTAGCCAACCGAATTACAATGAGCAGTTCTTC.

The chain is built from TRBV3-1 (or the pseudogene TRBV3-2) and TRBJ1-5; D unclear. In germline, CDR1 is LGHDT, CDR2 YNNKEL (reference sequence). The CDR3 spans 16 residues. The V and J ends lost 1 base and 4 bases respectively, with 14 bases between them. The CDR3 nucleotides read TGTGCCAGCAGCCAAGGGGTTGGAGCGGCAAATCAGCCCCAGCATTTT. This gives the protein CASSQGVGAANQPQHF.

CDR3: CASSPRLAGKPSDTQYF. The CDR3 DNA is TGTGCCAGCAGCCCGAGACTAGCGGGGAAGCCGTCAGATACGCAGTATTTT. This chain uses TRBV5-5 with TRBJ2-3; 11 bases map to TRBD2. The trim removed 4 bases at V and 4 bases at J, leaving 11 bases unmatched. From germline, CDR1 is SGHKS and CDR2 YYEKEE (reference sequence). This CDR3 comprises 17 residues.

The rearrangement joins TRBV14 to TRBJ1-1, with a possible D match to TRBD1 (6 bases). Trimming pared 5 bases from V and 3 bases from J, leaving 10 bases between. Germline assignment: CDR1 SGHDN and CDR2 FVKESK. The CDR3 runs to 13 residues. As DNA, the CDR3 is TGTGCCAGCAGCTTAACAGGGCACACTGAAGCTTTCTTT. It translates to CASSLTGHTEAFF. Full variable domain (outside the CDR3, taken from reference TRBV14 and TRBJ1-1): EAGVTQFPSHSVIEKGQTVTLRCDPISGHDNLYWYRRVMGKEIKFLLHFVKESKQDESGMPNNRFLAERTGGTYSTLKVQPAELEDSGVYFCASSLTGHTEAFFGQGTRLTVV.

The CDR3 nucleotides are TGTGCCAGCAGCGTAGATCCGACTAGCGGGATTAGCTCCTACAATGAGCAGTTCTTC. Translating it yields CASSVDPTSGISSYNEQFF. The chain joins TRBV9 to TRBJ2-1; TRBD2 aligns across 11 bases. Unmatched junction bases numbered 8, after V lost 0 bases and J lost 0 bases. The CDR3 totals 19 residues. Germline CDR1 and CDR2: SGDLS and YYNGEE.

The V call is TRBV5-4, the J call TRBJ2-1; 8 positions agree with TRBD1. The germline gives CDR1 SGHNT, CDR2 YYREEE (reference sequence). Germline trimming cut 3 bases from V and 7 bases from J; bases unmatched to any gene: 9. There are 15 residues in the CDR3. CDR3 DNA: TGTGCCAGCAGCTCAAAGGACAGGGCGGGGAATGAGCAGTTCTTC. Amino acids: CASSSKDRAGNEQFF.

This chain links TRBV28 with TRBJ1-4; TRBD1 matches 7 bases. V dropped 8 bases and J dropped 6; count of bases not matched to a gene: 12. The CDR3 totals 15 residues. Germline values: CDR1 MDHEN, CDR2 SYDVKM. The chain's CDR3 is CASFGRDSSYEKLFF. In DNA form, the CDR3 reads TGTGCCAGCTTTGGAAGGGACAGCTCATATGAAAAACTGTTTTTT.